Following are 8 T cell receptor beta chains from one sample sequenced in a study of blood T cell repertoires in COVID-19. Data came from immunoSEQ multiplex PCR; TCRdb stores just in-frame clones and leaves some out. The profile shows around 190,000 clones, about 86% of them singletons. The sample was peripheral blood. Receptor source: a man between 65 and 85 years old with active or convalescent COVID-19.

The chain couples TRBV18 to TRBJ1-6; TRBD1 matches 8 bases. The CDR3 length is 15 residues. The J segment lost 6 bases and the V segment lost 0 bases, leaving 1 base of the junction unmatched. CDR1 and CDR2 from the germline V gene are KGHSH and LQKENI. The CDR3 spells CASSPPTGVNSPLHF. The CDR3 nucleotides read TGTGCCAGCTCACCACCGACAGGGGTTAATTCACCCCTCCACTTT.

In its sample, this clone was seen once. This chain links TRBV11-1 with TRBJ2-7, with D possibly matching TRBD1 (6 bases). Germline lookup yields CDR1 SGHAT and CDR2 FQDESV (reference sequence). V was trimmed by 5 bases and J by 0 bases, leaving 11 bases between them. The CDR3 extends over 14 amino acids. The CDR3 sequence is CASSPDRSSYEQYF. CDR3 in DNA: TGTGCCAGCAGCCCCGACAGGAGCTCCTACGAGCAGTACTTC.

The chain recombines TRBV2 with TRBJ2-7; D ambiguous. Per germline, CDR1 SNHLY and CDR2 FYNNEI. V was cut by 3 bases and J by 9 bases, with 12 bases left in between. The CDR3 covers 12 residues. The CDR3 is CASSEYATRQYF. The CDR3 nucleotides are TGTGCCAGCAGTGAGTACGCGACTCGGCAGTACTTC.

V usage is TRBV6-1 and J usage is TRBJ1-5, with D maybe TRBD1 (6 bases). Trimming pared 4 bases from V and 4 bases from J, leaving 17 bases between. Germline V gene sequence: CDR1 MNHNS, CDR2 SASEGT. This CDR3 spans 16 amino acids. The CDR3: CASSVALGQINQPQHF. The CDR3, as DNA: TGTGCCAGCAGTGTAGCGTTAGGACAGATAAATCAGCCCCAGCATTTT.

The chain joins TRBV7-2 to TRBJ1-2; D gene ambiguous. V gave up 1 base and J gave up 7 bases, with 19 bases separating them. CDR3 size: 16 residues. The germline V gene has CDR1 SGHTA and CDR2 FQGNSA. The CDR3 spells CASSLGPLSSIGGYTF. The DNA of the CDR3 is TGTGCCAGCAGCTTAGGCCCCCTTAGCTCTATTGGTGGCTACACCTTC.

This sequence joins TRBV7-2 and TRBJ2-6; possible D gene TRBD2, 5 bases. CDR1 and CDR2 from the germline V gene are SGHTA and FQGNSA. The CDR3 totals 15 residues. The germline V and J ends were trimmed by 3 bases and 2 bases, with 8 bases remaining between them. Here the CDR3 reads CASSFRGAGANVLTF. Written as DNA, the CDR3 is TGTGCCAGCAGCTTTCGGGGAGCTGGGGCCAACGTCCTGACTTTC.

This chain joins TRBV2 and TRBJ2-1, with D maybe TRBD2 (5 bases). The CDR3 loop spans 10 amino acids. Trimming cost V 6 bases and J 15 bases, with 12 bases left between them. CDR1 is SNHLY and CDR2 is FYNNEI in the germline V gene. CDR3 DNA: TGTGCCAGCAGGAGGGAGTTGGCGTTCTTC. It yields the protein CASRRELAFF. The whole variable domain, remainder taken from reference TRBV2 and TRBJ2-1, is EPEVTQTPSHQVTQMGQEVILRCVPISNHLYFYWYRQILGQKVEFLVSFYNNEISEKSEIFDDQFSVERPDGSNFTLKIRSTKLEDSAMYFCASRRELAFFGPGTRLTVL.

In the case of this clone: The sample contains more than one DNA sequence encoding this CDR3. The rearrangement links TRBV3-1 (or the pseudogene TRBV3-2) to TRBJ1-1, with 8 bases that match TRBD1. Per germline, CDR1 LGHDT and CDR2 YNNKEL (reference sequence). The CDR3 length is 14 residues. J lost 0 bases, V lost 4 bases, and 1 base had no gene match. CDR3: CASSRQGMNTEAFF. CDR3 sequence (DNA): TGTGCCAGCAGCCGACAGGGGATGAACACTGAAGCTTTCTTT.